These 15 T cell receptor beta chains came from one sample sequenced in a study of a mutant IDH1 vaccine in newly diagnosed glioma (dated by TCRdb to the early 2020s). No antigen has been assigned to these receptors. Per the publication, the time point label means: week 47, end of study. Each vaccine dose was 300 ug of a 20-mer mutant IDH1 peptide in Montanide, given subcutaneously with topical imiquimod. Libraries were built with the immunoSEQ multiplex PCR assay. As stored in TCRdb, this immuneACCESS dataset retains in-frame rearrangements with V and J assigned. A fraction of the clones does not appear; measured against another copy, unresolved V genes explain less than half of the discrepancy, and the remainder lacks a known reason. The sample includes roughly 34,000 clones, with 90% observed a single time. Around 5.1% of the sample is taken by the ten largest. Specimen: PBMCs, collected from a glioma patient whose treatment included an IDH1 peptide vaccine. The receptors shown here come from a woman in her thirties or forties with glioma.

The chain is built from TRBV30 and TRBJ2-7; possibly TRBD1 for D (6 bases). CDR1 and CDR2 (germline): GTSNPN, SVGIG (reference sequence). Trimming pared 3 bases from V and 0 bases from J, leaving 12 bases between. The CDR3 runs to 14 residues. This CDR3 reads CAWREWDTSYEQYF. DNA of the CDR3: TGTGCCTGGAGGGAATGGGACACCTCCTACGAGCAGTACTTC.

The rearrangement links TRBV5-1 to TRBJ1-2; D not certain. Germline assignment: CDR1 SGHRS and CDR2 YFSETQ. The CDR3 is made up of 12 amino acids. V lost 0 bases, J lost 8 bases, and 8 bases lay in between. The chain's CDR3 is CASSLEVGGYTF. The CDR3 bases are TGCGCCAGCAGCTTGGAGGTTGGCGGCTACACCTTC.

The DNA of the CDR3 is TGTGCCAGCAGCTTTGGTGGCAGCTCCTACAATGAGCAGTTCTTC. Translated: CASSFGGSSYNEQFF. The V gene is TRBV5-5, the J gene TRBJ2-1; D is unclear. Germline V gene data show CDR1 as SGHKS and CDR2 as YYEKEE (reference sequence). The V gene lost 2 bases and the J gene lost 0 bases, with 9 bases spanning the gap. This CDR3 has 15 amino acids. Full variable domain (missing parts from reference TRBV5-5 and TRBJ2-1): DAGVTQSPTHLIKTRGQQVTLRCSPISGHKSVSWYQQVLGQGPQFIFQYYEKEERGRGNFPDRFSARQFPNYSSELNVNALLLGDSALYLCASSFGGSSYNEQFFGPGTRLTVL.

The chain uses TRBV7-2 and TRBJ2-5; D remains ambiguous. CDR3 length equals 13 residues. The V and J ends lost 7 bases and 1 base respectively, with 10 bases between them. The V gene's germline CDR1 is SGHTA and CDR2 FQGNSA. The CDR3 region has the DNA TGTGCCAGCACCTTGTCTGTCCAAGAGACCCAGTACTTC. This codes for CASTLSVQETQYF. Filled out from reference TRBV7-2 and TRBJ2-5, the complete variable domain reads GAGVSQSPSNKVTEKGKDVELRCDPISGHTALYWYRQSLGQGLEFLIYFQGNSAPDKSGLPSDRFSAERTGGSVSTLTIQRTQQEDSAVYLCASTLSVQETQYFGPGTRLLVL.

This clone has just a few counts. The CDR3 sequence: CAISGGEGAADTQYF. CDR3 coding DNA: TGTGCCATCAGTGGAGGAGAGGGGGCCGCAGATACGCAGTATTTT. The V call is TRBV10-3, the J call TRBJ2-3, with 7 bases aligning to TRBD1. Per the germline V gene, CDR1 is ENHRY and CDR2 is SYGVKD. This CDR3 region has 15 residues. The ends lost 4 bases at V and 4 bases at J; junction bases unmatched: 8.

This chain uses TRBV13 with TRBJ1-2, with D hard to call. This CDR3 has 13 residues. V was trimmed by 5 bases and J by 4 bases, leaving 11 bases between them. Germline V gene sequence: CDR1 PRHDT, CDR2 FYEKMQ (reference sequence). The CDR3 DNA is TGTGCCAGCAGCCTTACTTCCGGCTATGGCTACACCTTC. This gives the protein CASSLTSGYGYTF.

The DNA of the CDR3 is TGTGCCAGCAGCGTAGCTGGACAGGGGCTACATGAGCAGTTCTTC. Translation: CASSVAGQGLHEQFF. J is TRBJ2-1 and V is TRBV9; TRBD1 matches 9 bases. Germline assignment: CDR1 SGDLS and CDR2 YYNGEE. Trimming cost V 0 bases and J 8 bases; bases outside gene matches: 6. This CDR3 is 15 amino acids long. Filled out from reference TRBV9 and TRBJ2-1, the complete variable domain reads DSGVTQTPKHLITATGQRVTLRCSPRSGDLSVYWYQQSLDQGLQFLIQYYNGEERAKGNILERFSAQQFPDLHSELNLSSLELGDSALYFCASSVAGQGLHEQFFGPGTRLTVL.

This chain joins TRBV5-1 and TRBJ2-7; D gene ambiguous. V lost 5 bases, J lost 4 bases, and 7 bases lay in between. Germline V gene lookup returns CDR1 SGHRS and CDR2 YFSETQ. The CDR3 totals 11 residues. CDR3: CASSYEYEQYF. CDR3 sequence (DNA): TGCGCCAGCAGTTACGAATACGAGCAGTACTTC.

The rearrangement links TRBV29-1 to TRBJ2-7, with D maybe TRBD2 (6 bases). CDR3 length: 15 amino acids. Germline CDR1 reads SQVTM; CDR2 reads ANQGSEA. Trimming removed 2 bases from V and 0 bases from J, with 14 bases in between. The CDR3 spells CSVENSGESSYEQYF. CDR3 sequence (DNA): TGCAGCGTTGAAAATAGCGGCGAGAGCTCCTACGAGCAGTACTTC.

This clone was seen once. The chain combines TRBV7-9 with TRBJ2-1; 13 bases agree with TRBD2. The germline V gene encodes CDR1 SEHNR and CDR2 FQNEAQ (reference sequence). The trim removed 1 base at V and 7 bases at J, leaving 1 base unmatched. The CDR3 covers 15 residues. This chain's CDR3 is CASSLVGLAGNEQFF. The CDR3 coding sequence is TGTGCCAGCAGCTTAGTGGGACTAGCGGGAAATGAGCAGTTCTTC.

The V call is TRBV10-3, the J call TRBJ2-1; 10 positions match TRBD1. The V segment lost 6 bases and the J segment 4 bases; nucleotides outside the gene matches: 3. The germline gives CDR1 ENHRY, CDR2 SYGVKD. This CDR3 is built from 14 residues. The CDR3 nucleotides are TGTGCCATCAGCCTGGGACAGGGGTACAATGAGCAGTTCTTC. Protein sequence: CAISLGQGYNEQFF.

The sample holds one count of this clone. The gene calls are TRBV2 and TRBJ1-2; D might be TRBD1 (6 bases). CDR1 is SNHLY and CDR2 is FYNNEI in the germline V gene. Trimming cost V 6 bases and J 5 bases, with 16 bases left between them. The length of the CDR3 is 14 residues. The CDR3 coding sequence is TGTGCCAGCAGAGCCCCCGGGACATTTTATGGCTACACCTTC. Its translation is CASRAPGTFYGYTF.

The J gene is TRBJ2-1, the V gene TRBV2; 8 bases are shared with TRBD2. Per germline, CDR1 SNHLY and CDR2 FYNNEI. V lost 6 bases to trimming and J lost 3 bases; unmatched junction nucleotides: 10. This CDR3 spans 16 amino acids. This CDR3 is CASSQRVLAVYNEQFF. The CDR3 DNA is TGTGCCAGCAGCCAAAGGGTACTAGCGGTCTACAATGAGCAGTTCTTC.

The V call is TRBV7-8, the J call TRBJ1-2; D perhaps matches TRBD1 (5 bases). Germline assignment: CDR1 SGHVS and CDR2 FQNEAQ. CDR3 size: 13 residues. V dropped 3 bases and J dropped 8 bases, with 13 bases sitting between them. CDR3 sequence (DNA): TGTGCCAGCAGCTTGGAAGGGACGGGCGGCTACACCTTC. Its protein product is CASSLEGTGGYTF.

V is TRBV7-9 and J is TRBJ2-2; 7 bases are a match to TRBD1. The junction had 8 bases not matched to a gene; V was cut back by 3 bases and J by 4 bases. Germline V gene data show CDR1 as SEHNR and CDR2 as FQNEAQ (reference sequence). This CDR3 region has 16 residues. The CDR3, as DNA: TGTGCCAGCAGCTTTGGACAGGCTTCGGTCACCGGGGAGCTGTTTTTT. It specifies CASSFGQASVTGELFF.